This entry is about one T cell receptor beta chain. The source of the sample is a study of control samples from healthy donors and cancer patients. The CDR3 has 14 residues. Germline assignment: CDR1 KGHSH and CDR2 LQKENI. V lost 3 bases to trimming and J lost 11 bases; unmatched junction nucleotides: 8. The assay was immunoSEQ multiplex PCR, and TCRdb's table has in-frame clones only and misses some. Of around 93,000 clones in the sample, 85% to 90% are singletons; the top ten hold roughly 13%. The sequencing sample was made of blood. This rearrangement joins TRBV18 to TRBJ2-1, with TRBD2 identical over 9 bases. The clonotype was recovered from a man aged 30 to 39 in good health. CDR3 coding DNA: TGTGCCAGCTCACCCCAGCGGGAGGTTGGGAAGCAGTTCTTC. The encoded protein is CASSPQREVGKQFF.